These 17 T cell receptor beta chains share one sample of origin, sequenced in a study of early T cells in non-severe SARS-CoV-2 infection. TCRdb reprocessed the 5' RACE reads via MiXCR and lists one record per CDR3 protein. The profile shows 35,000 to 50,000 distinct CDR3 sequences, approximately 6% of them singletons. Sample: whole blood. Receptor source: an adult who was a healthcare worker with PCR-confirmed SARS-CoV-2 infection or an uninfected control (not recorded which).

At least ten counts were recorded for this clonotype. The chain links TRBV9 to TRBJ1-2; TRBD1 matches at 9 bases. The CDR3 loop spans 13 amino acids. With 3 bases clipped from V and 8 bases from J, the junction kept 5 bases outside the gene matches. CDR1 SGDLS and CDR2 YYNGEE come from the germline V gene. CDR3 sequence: CASSAGTGTGYTF. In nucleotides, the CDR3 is TGTGCCAGCAGCGCTGGGACAGGGACCGGCTACACCTTC. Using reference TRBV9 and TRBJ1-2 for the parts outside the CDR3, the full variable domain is DSGVTQTPKHLITATGQRVTLRCSPRSGDLSVYWYQQSLDQGLQFLIQYYNGEERAKGNILERFSAQQFPDLHSELNLSSLELGDSALYFCASSAGTGTGYTFGSGTRLTVV.

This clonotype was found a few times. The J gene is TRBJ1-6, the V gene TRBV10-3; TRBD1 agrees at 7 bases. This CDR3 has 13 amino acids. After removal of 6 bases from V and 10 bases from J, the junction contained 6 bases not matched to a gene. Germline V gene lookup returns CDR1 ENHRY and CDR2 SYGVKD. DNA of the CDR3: TGTGCCATCAGACCGACAGGGACATCACCCCTCCACTTT. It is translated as CAIRPTGTSPLHF.

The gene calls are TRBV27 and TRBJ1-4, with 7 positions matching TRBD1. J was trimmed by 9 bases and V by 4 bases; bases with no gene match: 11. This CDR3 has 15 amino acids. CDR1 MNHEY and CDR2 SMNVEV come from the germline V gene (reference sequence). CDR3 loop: CASSSQQGKRKKLFF. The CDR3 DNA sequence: TGTGCCAGCAGTTCGCAACAGGGGAAGAGGAAAAAACTGTTTTTT. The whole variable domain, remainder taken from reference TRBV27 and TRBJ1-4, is EAQVTQNPRYLITVTGKKLTVTCSQNMNHEYMSWYRQDPGLGLRQIYYSMNVEVTDKGDVPEGYKVSRKEKRNFPLILESPSPNQTSLYFCASSSQQGKRKKLFFGSGTQLSVL.

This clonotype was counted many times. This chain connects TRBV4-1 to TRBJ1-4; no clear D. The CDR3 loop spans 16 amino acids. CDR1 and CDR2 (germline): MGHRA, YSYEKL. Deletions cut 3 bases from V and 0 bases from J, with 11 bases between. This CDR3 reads CASSQETSATNEKLFF. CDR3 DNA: TGCGCCAGCAGCCAGGAAACCAGTGCAACTAATGAAAAACTGTTTTTT.

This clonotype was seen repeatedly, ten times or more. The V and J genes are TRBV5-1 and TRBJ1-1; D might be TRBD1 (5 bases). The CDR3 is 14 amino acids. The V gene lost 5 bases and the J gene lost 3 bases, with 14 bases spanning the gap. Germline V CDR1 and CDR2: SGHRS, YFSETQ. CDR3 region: CASSIPGPDTEAFF. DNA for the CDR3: TGCGCCAGCAGTATTCCGGGGCCGGACACTGAAGCTTTCTTT.

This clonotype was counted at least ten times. CDR3 sequence reads: CASSTGGQSSGNTIYF. In DNA form, the CDR3 reads TGTGCCAGCAGCACGGGCGGACAGAGCTCTGGAAACACCATATATTTT. The rearrangement joins TRBV21-1 to TRBJ1-3; the table's D call of TRBD1 was not tested on the DNA. TRBV21-1 is designated a pseudogene. CDR3 length: 16 residues.

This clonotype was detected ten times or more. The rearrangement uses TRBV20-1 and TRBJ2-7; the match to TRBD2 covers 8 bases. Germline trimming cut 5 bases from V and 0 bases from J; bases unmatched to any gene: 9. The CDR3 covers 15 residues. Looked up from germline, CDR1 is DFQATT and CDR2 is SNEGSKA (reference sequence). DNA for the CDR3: TGCAGTGCTGAAATCCCCCTAGCGGGCTCCTACGAGCAGTACTTC. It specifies CSAEIPLAGSYEQYF.

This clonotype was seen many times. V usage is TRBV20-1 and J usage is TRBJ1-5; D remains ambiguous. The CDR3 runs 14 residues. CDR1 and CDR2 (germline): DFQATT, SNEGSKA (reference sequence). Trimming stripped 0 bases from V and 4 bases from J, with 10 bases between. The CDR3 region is CSARDRAGNQPQHF. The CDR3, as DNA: TGCAGTGCTAGAGATCGCGCAGGTAATCAGCCCCAGCATTTT.

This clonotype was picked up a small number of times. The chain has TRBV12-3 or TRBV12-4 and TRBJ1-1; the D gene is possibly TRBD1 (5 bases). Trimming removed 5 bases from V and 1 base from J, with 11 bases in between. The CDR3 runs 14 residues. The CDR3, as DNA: TGTGCCAGCAGTAGTACAGGACAGAACACTGAAGCTTTCTTT. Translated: CASSSTGQNTEAFF.

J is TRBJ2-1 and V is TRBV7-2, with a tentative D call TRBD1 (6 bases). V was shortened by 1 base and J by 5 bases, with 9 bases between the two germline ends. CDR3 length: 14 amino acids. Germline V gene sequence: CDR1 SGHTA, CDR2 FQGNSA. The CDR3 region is CASSLGPGDNEQFF. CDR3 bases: TGTGCCAGCAGCTTAGGACCAGGGGACAATGAGCAGTTCTTC.

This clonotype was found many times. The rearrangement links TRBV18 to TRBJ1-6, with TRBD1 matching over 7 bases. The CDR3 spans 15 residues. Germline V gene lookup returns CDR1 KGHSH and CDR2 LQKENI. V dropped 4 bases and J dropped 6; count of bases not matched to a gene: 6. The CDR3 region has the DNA TGTGCCAGCTCACGGCAGACAGGGAGTAATTCACCCCTCCACTTT. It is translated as CASSRQTGSNSPLHF.

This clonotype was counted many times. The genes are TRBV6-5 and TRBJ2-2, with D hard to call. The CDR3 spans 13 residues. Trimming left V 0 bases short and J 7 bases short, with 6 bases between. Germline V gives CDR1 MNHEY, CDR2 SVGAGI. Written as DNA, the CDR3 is TGTGCCAGCAGTTACTCGAGAGGCGGGGAGCTGTTTTTT. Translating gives CASSYSRGGELFF.

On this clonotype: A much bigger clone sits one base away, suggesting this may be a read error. The CDR3 nucleotides are TGTGCCAGCAGCTGGGGGGCCACAACCGGGGAGCTGTTTTTT. It codes for CASSWGATTGELFF. J is TRBJ2-2 and V is TRBV7-9; D possibly uses TRBD1 or TRBD2 (6 bases each). Per germline, CDR1 SEHNR and CDR2 FQNEAQ (reference sequence). This CDR3 is 14 amino acids long. Trimming removed 4 bases at V and 5 bases at J, with 11 bases between.

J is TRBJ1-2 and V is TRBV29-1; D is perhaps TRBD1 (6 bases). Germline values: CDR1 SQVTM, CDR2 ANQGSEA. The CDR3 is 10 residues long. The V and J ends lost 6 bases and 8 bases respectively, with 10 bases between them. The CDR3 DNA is TGCAGCGTGGAGACAGGCGGCTACACCTTC. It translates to CSVETGGYTF.

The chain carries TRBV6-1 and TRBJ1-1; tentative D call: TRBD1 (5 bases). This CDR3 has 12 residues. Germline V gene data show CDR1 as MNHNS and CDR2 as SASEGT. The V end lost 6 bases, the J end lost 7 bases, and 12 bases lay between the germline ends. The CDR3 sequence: CASSYGHGEAFF. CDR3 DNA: TGTGCCAGCAGCTATGGACATGGTGAAGCTTTCTTT.

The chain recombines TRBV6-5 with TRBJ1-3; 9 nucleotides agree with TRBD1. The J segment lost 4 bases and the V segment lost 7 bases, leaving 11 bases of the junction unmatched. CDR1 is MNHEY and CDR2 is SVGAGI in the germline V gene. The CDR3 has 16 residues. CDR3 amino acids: CASTKTGGFTGNTIYF. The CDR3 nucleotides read TGTGCCAGCACCAAAACAGGGGGCTTCACAGGAAACACCATATATTTT.

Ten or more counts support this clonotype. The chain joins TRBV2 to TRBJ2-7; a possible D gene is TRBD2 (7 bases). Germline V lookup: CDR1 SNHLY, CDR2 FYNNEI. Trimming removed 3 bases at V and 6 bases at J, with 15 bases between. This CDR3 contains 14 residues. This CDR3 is CASSERRGPFEQYF. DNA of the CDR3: TGTGCCAGCAGTGAGAGGCGGGGGCCTTTCGAGCAGTACTTC.